This T cell receptor (beta chain) was identified in a study of blood T cells in healthy people across ages. Findings of the study overall: The study lacked donor CMV status, which possibly confounded expanded clonotype changes.

For the second PCR, which ran for about 7 to 11 cycles, a sample-barcoded 5' primer and a J-beta primer mix were used. Sequencing of every sample gave 3 million or more CDR3-containing paired-end reads. TCRdb fed the 5' RACE reads into MiXCR, producing one record per CDR3 protein. This sample has hundreds of thousands of distinct CDR3 sequences; roughly 49% occur once, and the top ten carry under 35%. About this clonotype itself: Its target is not known. The junction shows a germline mismatch at one end, possibly a read error.

Each donor had approximately 10 milliliters of peripheral blood drawn. Germline loops: CDR1 SEHNR, CDR2 FQNEAQ (reference sequence). This CDR3 has 13 residues. The TCR comes from a woman aged 55-70 years in good health. V usage is TRBV7-9 and J usage is TRBJ2-3; D might be TRBD1 or TRBD2, each matching 6 bases. The sequencing sample was made of blood. The CDR3 DNA is TGTGTCAGCAGCTTAAGTGGGGGGCATACGCAGTATTTT. This gives the protein CVSSLSGGHTQYF.